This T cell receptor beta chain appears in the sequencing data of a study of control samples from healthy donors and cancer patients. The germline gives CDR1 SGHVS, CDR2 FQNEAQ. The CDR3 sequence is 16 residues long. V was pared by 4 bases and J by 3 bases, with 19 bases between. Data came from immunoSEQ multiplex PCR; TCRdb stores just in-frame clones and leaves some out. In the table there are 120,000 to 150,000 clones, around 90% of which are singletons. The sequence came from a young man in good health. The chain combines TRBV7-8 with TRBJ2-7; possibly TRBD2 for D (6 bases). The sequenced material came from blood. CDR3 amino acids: CASSSTASATFYEQYF. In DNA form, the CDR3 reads TGTGCCAGCAGCTCTACAGCTAGCGCAACTTTCTACGAGCAGTACTTC.